This entry features one T cell receptor beta chain sequence. What it binds is not known. Germline values: CDR1 LNHDA, CDR2 SQIVND (reference sequence). This CDR3 is 15 amino acids long. V lost 8 bases to trimming and J lost 3 bases; unmatched junction nucleotides: 10. This specimen belongs to a study of shared clonotypes between healthy human individuals. Study background: Three CD4 naive, three CD4 memory, two CD8 naive and one CD8 memory plate were used per donor. Study findings and constraints: Clonotypes not shared had lower generation probabilities than those common to all four donors. Sorted-subset samples were not fully sequenced, rarefaction indicated.

Sequencing was performed with immunoSEQ multiplex PCR; in TCRdb, only in-frame clones are kept and a portion is missing. The sample has around 650,000 clones, about 96% seen once. The naive CD8 fraction comprised CD45RO-negative cells positively selected for CCR7 and excluded terminally differentiated effector memory CD45RA+ cells. The donor cohort consisted entirely of Caucasian adults residing in Nashville, Tennessee. This clonotype was obtained from a woman in her 30s in good health. The specimen sequenced was naive CD8+ T cells sorted from blood. The chain is built from TRBV19 and TRBJ1-1; 9 bases agree with TRBD1. The CDR3 loop reads CASWGRGDRDTEAFF. The DNA for the CDR3 is TGTGCCAGTTGGGGCCGAGGGGACAGGGACACTGAAGCTTTCTTT.